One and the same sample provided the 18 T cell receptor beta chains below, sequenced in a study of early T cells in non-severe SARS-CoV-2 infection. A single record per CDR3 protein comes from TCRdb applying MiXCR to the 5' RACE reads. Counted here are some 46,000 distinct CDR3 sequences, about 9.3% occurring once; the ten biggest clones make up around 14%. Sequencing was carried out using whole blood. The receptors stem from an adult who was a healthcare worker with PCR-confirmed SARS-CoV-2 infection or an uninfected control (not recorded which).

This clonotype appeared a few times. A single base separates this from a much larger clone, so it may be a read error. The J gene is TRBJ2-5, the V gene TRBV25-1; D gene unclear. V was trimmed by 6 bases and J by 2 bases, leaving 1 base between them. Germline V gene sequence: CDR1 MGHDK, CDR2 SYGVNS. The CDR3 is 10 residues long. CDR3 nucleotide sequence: TGTGCCAGCAGACAAGAGACCCAGTACTTC. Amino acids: CASRQETQYF.

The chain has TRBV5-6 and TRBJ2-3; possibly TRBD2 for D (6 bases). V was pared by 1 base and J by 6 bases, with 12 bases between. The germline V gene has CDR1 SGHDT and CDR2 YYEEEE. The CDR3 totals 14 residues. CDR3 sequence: CASSLTPRGDTQYF. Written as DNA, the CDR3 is TGTGCCAGCAGCTTGACGCCCCGGGGGGATACGCAGTATTTT.

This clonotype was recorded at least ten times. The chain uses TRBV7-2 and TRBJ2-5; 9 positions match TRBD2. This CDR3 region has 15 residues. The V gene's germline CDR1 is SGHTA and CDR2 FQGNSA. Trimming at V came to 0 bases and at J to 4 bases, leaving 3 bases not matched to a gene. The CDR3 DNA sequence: TGTGCCAGCAGCTTAGCTAGCGGGAGCACAGAGACCCAGTACTTC. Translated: CASSLASGSTETQYF.

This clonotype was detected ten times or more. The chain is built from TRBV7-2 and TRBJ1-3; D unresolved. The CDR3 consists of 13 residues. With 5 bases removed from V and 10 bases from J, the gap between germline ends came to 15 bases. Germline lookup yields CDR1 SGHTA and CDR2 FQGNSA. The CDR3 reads CASSRTEGLTIYF. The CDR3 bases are TGTGCCAGCAGCAGGACGGAGGGTTTAACCATATATTTT.

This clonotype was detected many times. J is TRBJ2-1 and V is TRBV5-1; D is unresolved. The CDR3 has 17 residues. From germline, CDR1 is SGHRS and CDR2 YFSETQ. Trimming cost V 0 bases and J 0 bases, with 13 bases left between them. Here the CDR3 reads CASSLARAKSSYNEQFF. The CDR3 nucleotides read TGCGCCAGCAGCTTGGCAAGGGCTAAAAGCTCCTACAATGAGCAGTTCTTC.

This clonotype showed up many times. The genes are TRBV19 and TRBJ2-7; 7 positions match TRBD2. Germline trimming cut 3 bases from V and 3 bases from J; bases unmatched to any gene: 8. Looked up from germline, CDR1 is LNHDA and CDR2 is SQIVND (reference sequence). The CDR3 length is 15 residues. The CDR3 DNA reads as TGTGCCAGTAGTATGGGCCGGACTAGAAACTACGAGCAGTACTTC. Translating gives CASSMGRTRNYEQYF.

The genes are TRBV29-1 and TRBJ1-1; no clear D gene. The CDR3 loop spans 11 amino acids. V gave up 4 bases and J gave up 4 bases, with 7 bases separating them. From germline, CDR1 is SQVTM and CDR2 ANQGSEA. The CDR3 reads CSVASLTEAFF. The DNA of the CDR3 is TGCAGCGTTGCTTCGCTCACTGAAGCTTTCTTT.

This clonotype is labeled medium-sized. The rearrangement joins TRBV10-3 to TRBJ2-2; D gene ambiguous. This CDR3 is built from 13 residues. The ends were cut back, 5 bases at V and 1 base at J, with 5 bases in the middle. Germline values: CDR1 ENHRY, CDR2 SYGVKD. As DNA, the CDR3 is TGTGCCATCAGTACAAAGAACACCGGGGAGCTGTTTTTT. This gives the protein CAISTKNTGELFF.

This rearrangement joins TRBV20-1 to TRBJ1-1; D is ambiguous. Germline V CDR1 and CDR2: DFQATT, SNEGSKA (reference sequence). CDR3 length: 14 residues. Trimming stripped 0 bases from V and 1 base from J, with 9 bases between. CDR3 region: CSAREWGKNTEAFF. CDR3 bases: TGCAGTGCTAGAGAGTGGGGTAAGAACACTGAAGCTTTCTTT.

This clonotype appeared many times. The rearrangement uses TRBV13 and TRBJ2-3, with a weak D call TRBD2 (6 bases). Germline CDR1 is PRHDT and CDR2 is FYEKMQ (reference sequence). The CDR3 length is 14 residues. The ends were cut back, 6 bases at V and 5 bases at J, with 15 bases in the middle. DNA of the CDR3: TGTGCCAGCAGATCGGGAGTTGAAGGAGATACGCAGTATTTT. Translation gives CASRSGVEGDTQYF.

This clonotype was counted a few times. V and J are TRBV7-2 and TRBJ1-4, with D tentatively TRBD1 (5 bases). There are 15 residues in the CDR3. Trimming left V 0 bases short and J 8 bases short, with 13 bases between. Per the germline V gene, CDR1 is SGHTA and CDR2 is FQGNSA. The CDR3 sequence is CASSLAGRGGEKLFF. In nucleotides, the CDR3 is TGTGCCAGCAGCTTAGCGGGTAGGGGAGGCGAAAAACTGTTTTTT.

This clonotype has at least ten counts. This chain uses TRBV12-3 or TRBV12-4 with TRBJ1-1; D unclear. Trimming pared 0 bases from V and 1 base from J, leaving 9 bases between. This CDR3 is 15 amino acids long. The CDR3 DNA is TGTGCCAGCAGTTTAGCGCCGGACCGGAACACTGAAGCTTTCTTT. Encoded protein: CASSLAPDRNTEAFF.

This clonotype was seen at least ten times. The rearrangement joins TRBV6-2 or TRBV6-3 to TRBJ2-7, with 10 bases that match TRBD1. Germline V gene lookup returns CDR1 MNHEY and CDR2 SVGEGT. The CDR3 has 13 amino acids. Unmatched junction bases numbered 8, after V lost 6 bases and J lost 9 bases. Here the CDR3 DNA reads TGTGCCAGCAGCCCGGGACAGGGGATCCTGCAGTACTTC. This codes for CASSPGQGILQYF.

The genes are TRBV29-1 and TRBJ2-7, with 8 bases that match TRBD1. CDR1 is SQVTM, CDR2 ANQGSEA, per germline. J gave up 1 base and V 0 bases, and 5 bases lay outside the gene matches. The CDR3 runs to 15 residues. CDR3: CSVEDQDRASYEQYF. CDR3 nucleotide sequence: TGCAGCGTTGAAGATCAGGACAGGGCGTCCTACGAGCAGTACTTC.

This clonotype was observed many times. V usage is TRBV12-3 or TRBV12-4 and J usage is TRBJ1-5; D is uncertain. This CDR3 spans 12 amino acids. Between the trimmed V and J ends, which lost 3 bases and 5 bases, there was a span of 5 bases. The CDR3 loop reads CASSFKYQPQHF. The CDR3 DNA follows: TGTGCCAGCAGTTTTAAGTATCAGCCCCAGCATTTT.

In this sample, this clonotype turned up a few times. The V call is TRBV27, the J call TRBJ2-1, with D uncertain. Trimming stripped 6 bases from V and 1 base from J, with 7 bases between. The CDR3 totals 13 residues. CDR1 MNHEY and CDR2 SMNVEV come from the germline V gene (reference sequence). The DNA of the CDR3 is TGTGCCAGCAGCCCCTTTTCCTACAATGAGCAGTTCTTC. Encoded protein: CASSPFSYNEQFF.

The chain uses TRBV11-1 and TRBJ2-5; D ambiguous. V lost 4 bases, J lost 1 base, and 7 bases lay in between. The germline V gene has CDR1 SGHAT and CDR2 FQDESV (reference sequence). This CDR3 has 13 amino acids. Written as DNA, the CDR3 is TGTGCCAGCAGCTCCGACTTCCAAGAGACCCAGTACTTC. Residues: CASSSDFQETQYF.

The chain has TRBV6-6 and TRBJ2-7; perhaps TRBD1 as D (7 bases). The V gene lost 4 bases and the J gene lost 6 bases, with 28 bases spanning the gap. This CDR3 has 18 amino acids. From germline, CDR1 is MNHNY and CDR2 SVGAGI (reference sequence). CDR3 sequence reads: CASSLAPPQGGWGGEQYF. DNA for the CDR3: TGTGCCAGCAGTTTGGCCCCTCCCCAGGGGGGCTGGGGCGGCGAGCAGTACTTC.